The 26 T cell receptor beta chains below were found in one sample sequenced in a study of a mutant IDH1 vaccine in newly diagnosed glioma. TCRdb's copy holds only in-frame clones and misses some; the assay was immunoSEQ multiplex PCR. The sample has about 36,000 clones; about nine tenths are singletons. Time point indicated: baseline, week 1 (first vaccination visit). Treatment in this sample: pre-vaccination baseline after standard-of-care therapy. The sample was PBMCs, taken from a glioma patient treated with radiotherapy, temozolomide or both. The receptors shown here come from a young man with glioma.

The V gene is TRBV5-1, the J gene TRBJ2-2, with D maybe TRBD1 (7 bases). CDR1 and CDR2 (germline): SGHRS, YFSETQ. The CDR3 contains 15 residues. With 4 bases removed from V and 2 bases from J, the gap between germline ends came to 12 bases. DNA of the CDR3: TGCGCCAGCAGCCCACAGGGGACTAACACCGGGGAGCTGTTTTTT. Amino acid sequence: CASSPQGTNTGELFF.

The gene calls are TRBV27 and TRBJ2-7; a possible D gene is TRBD2 (6 bases). CDR1 and CDR2 (germline): MNHEY, SMNVEV (reference sequence). This CDR3 contains 13 residues. Trimming stripped 0 bases from V and 5 bases from J, with 8 bases between. CDR3 bases: TGTGCCAGCAGTTTATCTGCGGGGAACGAGCAGTACTTC. This codes for CASSLSAGNEQYF.

The genes are TRBV5-1 and TRBJ2-7, with 7 nucleotides matching TRBD2. V lost 0 bases to trimming and J lost 5 bases; unmatched junction nucleotides: 5. Per the germline V gene, CDR1 is SGHRS and CDR2 is YFSETQ. The CDR3 covers 14 residues. This CDR3 is CASSLDGGIDEQYF. The CDR3 region has the DNA TGCGCCAGCAGCTTGGACGGGGGGATCGACGAGCAGTACTTC.

The chain carries TRBV28 and TRBJ1-5, with D possibly matching TRBD1 (5 bases). Germline V CDR1 and CDR2: MDHEN, SYDVKM. The CDR3 length is 12 residues. Trimming shortened V by 7 bases and J by 7 bases, and 11 bases separated the two germline ends. CDR3 nucleotide sequence: TGTGCCAGCACCCGGGGCCGGCAGCCCCAGCATTTT. This codes for CASTRGRQPQHF. The variable domain in full, with the rest retrieved from reference TRBV28 and TRBJ1-5, is DVKVTQSSRYLVKRTGEKVFLECVQDMDHENMFWYRQDPGLGLRLIYFSYDVKMKEKGDIPEGYSVSREKKERFSLILESASTNQTSMYLCASTRGRQPQHFGDGTRLSIL.

The V gene is TRBV5-6, the J gene TRBJ2-7, with 7 bases matching TRBD1. V shed 4 bases and J 2 bases; nucleotides not matched to a gene: 6. The CDR3 covers 14 residues. Germline V gene sequence: CDR1 SGHDT, CDR2 YYEEEE. In nucleotides, the CDR3 is TGTGCCAGCAGCCGAATTGACAGGGCCTACGAGCAGTACTTC. Translation gives CASSRIDRAYEQYF.

The chain is built from TRBV7-9 and TRBJ1-2, with D unresolved. The CDR3 sequence is 13 residues long. Per germline, CDR1 SEHNR and CDR2 FQNEAQ (reference sequence). The germline V and J ends were trimmed by 5 bases and 7 bases, with 14 bases remaining between them. The CDR3 loop is CASSEGRTAGYTF. For the CDR3, the DNA is TGTGCCAGCAGCGAAGGCAGGACGGCTGGCTACACCTTC. Using reference TRBV7-9 and TRBJ1-2 for the parts outside the CDR3, the full variable domain is DTGVSQNPRHKITKRGQNVTFRCDPISEHNRLYWYRQTLGQGPEFLTYFQNEAQLEKSRLLSDRFSAERPKGSFSTLEIQRTEQGDSAMYLCASSEGRTAGYTFGSGTRLTVV.

The chain combines TRBV4-1 with TRBJ2-7; 14 nucleotides align to TRBD2. Per the germline V gene, CDR1 is MGHRA and CDR2 is YSYEKL. The J segment lost 4 bases and the V segment lost 2 bases, leaving 4 bases of the junction unmatched. The CDR3 consists of 16 residues. CDR3 in amino acids: CASSQTGTSGSYEQYF. In DNA form, the CDR3 reads TGCGCCAGCAGCCAAACCGGGACTAGCGGGAGTTACGAGCAGTACTTC.

The CDR3 coding sequence is TGTGCCAGCAGCTCGAGGCGGACAGATACGCAGTATTTT. Its protein is CASSSRRTDTQYF. The V and J genes are TRBV11-3 and TRBJ2-3; D not certain. The CDR3 totals 13 residues. Trimming took 4 bases from V and 3 from J, leaving 8 bases between them. Germline CDR1 and CDR2: SGHNT and YENEEA.

The chain joins TRBV29-1 to TRBJ2-3; 8 bases map to TRBD2. This CDR3 is built from 16 residues. Trimming cost V 0 bases and J 2 bases; bases outside gene matches: 7. Germline lookup yields CDR1 SQVTM and CDR2 ANQGSEA. The CDR3 nucleotides are TGCAGCGTTGAAGATCCGGGGCGGGAGGCCACAGATACGCAGTATTTT. Translating gives CSVEDPGREATDTQYF.

This sequence joins TRBV28 and TRBJ2-7; 8 nucleotides align to TRBD1. Germline CDR1 is MDHEN and CDR2 is SYDVKM. The CDR3 runs to 15 residues. Trimming took 10 bases from V and 0 from J; bases not matched to a gene: 11. The CDR3 protein is CAISSTTGGSYEQYF. CDR3 nucleotides: TGTGCCATCTCATCCACTACAGGGGGCTCCTACGAGCAGTACTTC.

This sequence joins TRBV14 and TRBJ1-2; D is possibly TRBD1 (5 bases). This CDR3 spans 15 amino acids. Germline V lookup: CDR1 SGHDN, CDR2 FVKESK. V was cut by 0 bases and J by 4 bases, with 12 bases left in between. As DNA, the CDR3 is TGTGCCAGCAGCCAAGATAGAGGGGCAGGCTATGGCTACACCTTC. Translated: CASSQDRGAGYGYTF.

The J gene is TRBJ2-2, the V gene TRBV4-3; 9 bases line up with TRBD2. CDR1 and CDR2 from the germline V gene are LGHNA and YSLEER. V dropped 0 bases and J dropped 6; count of bases not matched to a gene: 8. The CDR3 covers 17 residues. The CDR3 sequence: CASSQDPSGRLAGELFF. For the CDR3, the DNA is TGCGCCAGCAGCCAAGATCCCAGCGGGAGGCTCGCCGGGGAGCTGTTTTTT.

The rearrangement joins TRBV7-6 to TRBJ2-1; 7 bases match TRBD1. With 1 base clipped from V and 2 bases from J, the junction kept 5 bases outside the gene matches. The CDR3 consists of 16 residues. Germline V gene sequence: CDR1 SGHVS, CDR2 FNYEAQ. CDR3 in amino acids: CASSLGTGTTYNEQFF. CDR3 nucleotides: TGTGCCAGCAGCTTAGGGACAGGTACCACCTACAATGAGCAGTTCTTC.

This clone was counted only a few times. The chain carries TRBV5-8 and TRBJ1-5; tentative D call: TRBD1 (6 bases). In germline, CDR1 is SGHTS, CDR2 YDEGEE. V was shortened by 3 bases and J by 4 bases, with 11 bases between the two germline ends. CDR3 length equals 14 residues. The CDR3 is CASSWPGANQPQHF. The CDR3 coding sequence is TGTGCCAGCAGCTGGCCGGGGGCAAATCAGCCCCAGCATTTT.

The rearrangement links TRBV2 to TRBJ2-5; 11 nucleotides line up with TRBD2. Germline values: CDR1 SNHLY, CDR2 FYNNEI. V shed 5 bases, J shed 4 bases, and the junction held 9 bases outside the gene matches. The CDR3 sequence is 16 residues long. This CDR3 is CASSSHSGRAGETQYF. CDR3 nucleotide sequence: TGTGCCAGCAGTTCCCATAGCGGGAGGGCGGGAGAGACCCAGTACTTC.

Here the CDR3 DNA reads TGTGCCAGCAGCTTACCGGTTACCTACGAGCAGTACTTC. Its translation is CASSLPVTYEQYF. V gene TRBV7-2 combines with J gene TRBJ2-7; D gene uncertain. CDR3 length: 13 amino acids. V was trimmed by 2 bases and J by 2 bases, leaving 7 bases between them. Germline assignment: CDR1 SGHTA and CDR2 FQGNSA.

This chain uses TRBV15 with TRBJ2-5; D is ambiguous. V dropped 2 bases and J dropped 5 bases, with 9 bases sitting between them. The CDR3 consists of 13 residues. Germline V gives CDR1 LNHNV, CDR2 YYDKDF (reference sequence). The CDR3 loop reads CATSRMHEETQYF. CDR3 coding DNA: TGTGCCACCAGCAGAATGCACGAGGAGACCCAGTACTTC.

The rearrangement links TRBV4-2 to TRBJ1-4, with D perhaps TRBD1 (5 bases). Trimming took off 4 bases at V and 8 bases at J, with 20 bases between the two ends. Per germline, CDR1 LGHNA and CDR2 YNFKEQ. The CDR3 covers 16 residues. DNA of the CDR3: TGTGCCAGCAGCCTGGGGGGGGTAGGGCTCGAGGAAAAACTGTTTTTT. It codes for CASSLGGVGLEEKLFF.

The genes are TRBV4-3 and TRBJ2-7; D perhaps matches TRBD2 (6 bases). The germline V gene encodes CDR1 LGHNA and CDR2 YSLEER. This CDR3 spans 16 amino acids. The germline V and J ends were trimmed by 1 base and 2 bases, with 15 bases remaining between them. This chain's CDR3 is CASSQVGGKGTYEQYF. CDR3 DNA sequence: TGCGCCAGCAGCCAAGTCGGCGGGAAGGGAACCTACGAGCAGTACTTC.

This sequence joins TRBV5-4 and TRBJ2-3; possibly TRBD1 or TRBD2 for D (5 bases each). The CDR3 has 14 amino acids. V was shortened by 3 bases and J by 2 bases, with 10 bases between the two germline ends. CDR1 is SGHNT and CDR2 is YYREEE in the germline V gene (reference sequence). The CDR3 bases are TGTGCCAGCAGCTCTACCGGGGCCACAGATACGCAGTATTTT. Amino acids: CASSSTGATDTQYF.

The J gene is TRBJ2-7, the V gene TRBV6-5, with 10 bases fitting TRBD2. CDR1 and CDR2 (germline): MNHEY, SVGAGI. The junction had 6 bases not matched to a gene; V was cut back by 2 bases and J by 8 bases. The CDR3 sequence is 14 residues long. CDR3 region: CASSYTSGAPKQYF. The CDR3, as DNA: TGTGCCAGCAGTTACACTAGCGGGGCCCCAAAGCAGTACTTC.

V and J are TRBV28 and TRBJ1-2; 7 nucleotides line up with TRBD1. The CDR3 runs 13 residues. With V trimmed by 4 bases and J by 8 bases, 7 bases remained unmatched. The V gene's germline CDR1 is MDHEN and CDR2 SYDVKM. CDR3 sequence: CASSSAGGGGYTF. The CDR3 DNA is TGTGCCAGCAGTTCGGCAGGGGGAGGAGGCTACACCTTC.

V and J are TRBV6-5 and TRBJ2-5; 8 bases line up with TRBD1. J was trimmed by 8 bases and V by 2 bases; bases with no gene match: 4. CDR1 is MNHEY and CDR2 is SVGAGI in the germline V gene. The CDR3 consists of 13 residues. The CDR3 sequence: CASSYPGTGTQYF. The CDR3, as DNA: TGTGCCAGCAGTTACCCCGGGACAGGAACCCAGTACTTC.

The CDR3 coding sequence is TGTGCCAGTAGTAGGGACAGTCTAATGACCCAGCATTTT. This encodes CASSRDSLMTQHF. The chain recombines TRBV19 with TRBJ1-5; 7 nucleotides agree with TRBD1. Looked up from germline, CDR1 is LNHDA and CDR2 is SQIVND (reference sequence). CDR3 size: 13 residues. V lost 4 bases to trimming and J lost 11 bases; unmatched junction nucleotides: 8.

This sequence joins TRBV6-6 and TRBJ2-2; 10 bases map to TRBD1. V shed 6 bases, J shed 6 bases, and the junction held 1 base outside the gene matches. Germline V lookup: CDR1 MNHNY, CDR2 SVGAGI (reference sequence). The CDR3 is made up of 13 amino acids. The CDR3 loop is CASRDRGAGELFF. CDR3 in DNA: TGTGCCAGCAGGGACAGGGGGGCCGGGGAGCTGTTTTTT.

This clone showed up just a few times. The J gene is TRBJ2-2, the V gene TRBV4-1; TRBD1 might be the D (5 bases). The V end was cut by 4 bases, the J end by 6 bases, with 18 bases between. In germline, CDR1 is MGHRA, CDR2 YSYEKL. This CDR3 contains 16 residues. In nucleotides, the CDR3 is TGCGCCAGCAGCCCCCTGGACATGGGGCTTGCCGGGGAGCTGTTTTTT. It yields the protein CASSPLDMGLAGELFF.